These 11 T cell receptor beta chains share one sample of origin, sequenced in a study of cytomegalovirus exposure and HLA in healthy donors. Vbeta (60) and Jbeta (13) primers were used in the PCR. Produced via immunoSEQ multiplex PCR; TCRdb's table is partial and in-frame only. The sample holds some 120,000 clones, 75% to 90% seen once. The material sequenced was PBMCs. The receptors come from a man aged 30 to 45 in good health and CMV-seronegative.

The chain combines TRBV28 with TRBJ2-5; D remains ambiguous. Matching the DNA end better, TRBJ2-7 makes the J call doubtful. The CDR3 contains 14 residues. In germline, CDR1 is MDHEN, CDR2 SYDVKM. As DNA, the CDR3 is TGTGCCAGCAGTCGCGGCGGCACTACCTACGAGCAGTACTTC. It yields the protein CASSRGGTTYEQYF.

The chain links TRBV27 to TRBJ2-2, with D maybe TRBD2 (5 bases). Trimming took off 5 bases at V and 4 bases at J, with 17 bases between the two ends. Looked up from germline, CDR1 is MNHEY and CDR2 is SMNVEV (reference sequence). The CDR3 loop spans 16 amino acids. CDR3 region: CASSHSPLASTGELFF. The CDR3 DNA reads TGTGCCAGCAGTCACTCCCCCCTAGCTTCCACCGGGGAGCTGTTTTTT.

This clone was detected only once. The rearrangement links TRBV6-1 to TRBJ2-7; possibly TRBD1 for D (6 bases). The germline gives CDR1 MNHNS, CDR2 SASEGT. V was pared by 2 bases and J by 7 bases, with 18 bases between. This CDR3 has 15 amino acids. The CDR3 DNA reads as TGTGCCAGCAGTGAAATCTGGGCGGCGAGGGGGGAGCAGTACTTC. It codes for CASSEIWAARGEQYF.

V and J are TRBV2 and TRBJ2-7; D is possibly TRBD2 (6 bases). The germline CDR1 and CDR2 sequences are SNHLY and FYNNEI. This CDR3 is 15 amino acids long. V lost 3 bases, J lost 0 bases, and 12 bases lay in between. The CDR3 sequence is CASSDRLAASYEQYF. The CDR3 DNA follows: TGTGCCAGCAGTGATCGGTTAGCGGCCTCCTACGAGCAGTACTTC.

This clone was detected only a few times. CDR3 protein: CASSPGTVGLYEQYF. The DNA of the CDR3 is TGTGCCAGCTCACCTGGGACAGTGGGACTCTACGAGCAGTACTTC. The chain joins TRBV18 to TRBJ2-7; TRBD1 is a possible D gene (7 bases). CDR1 and CDR2 (germline): KGHSH, LQKENI. The ends were cut back, 3 bases at V and 3 bases at J, with 15 bases in the middle. The CDR3 consists of 15 residues.

The V gene is TRBV25-1, the J gene TRBJ2-5; possibly TRBD2 for D (6 bases). The V and J ends lost 7 bases and 0 bases respectively, with 15 bases between them. The CDR3 loop spans 15 amino acids. Germline V CDR1 and CDR2: MGHDK, SYGVNS. CDR3 region: CASTLSGTYQETQYF. CDR3 DNA: TGTGCCAGCACCCTCTCTGGGACTTACCAAGAGACCCAGTACTTC.

This sequence joins TRBV30 and TRBJ2-7; tentative D call: TRBD2 (5 bases). This CDR3 has 12 amino acids. In germline, CDR1 is GTSNPN, CDR2 SVGIG (reference sequence). Trimming took 8 bases from V and 3 from J, leaving 14 bases between them. The CDR3: CALSGILYEQYF. CDR3 bases: TGTGCCCTGTCCGGGATACTCTACGAGCAGTACTTC.

The J gene is TRBJ2-5, the V gene TRBV28; 10 positions agree with TRBD1. Germline loops: CDR1 MDHEN, CDR2 SYDVKM. Trimming at V came to 7 bases and at J to 5 bases, leaving 10 bases not matched to a gene. The CDR3 extends over 15 amino acids. The CDR3 spells CASIQTGGVGETQYF. The CDR3, as DNA: TGTGCCAGCATCCAGACAGGGGGCGTAGGGGAGACCCAGTACTTC.

The CDR3 DNA reads TGTGCCAGCAGTTTGGGTCTAGCGGGAGGTTGGGGTAGGAACACCGGGGAGCTGTTTTTT. Its translation: CASSLGLAGGWGRNTGELFF. V gene TRBV28 combines with J gene TRBJ2-2, with TRBD2 matching 11 bases. Germline V gene data show CDR1 as MDHEN and CDR2 as SYDVKM. There are 20 residues in the CDR3. J gave up 1 base and V 3 bases, and 13 bases lay outside the gene matches. Full variable domain (outside the CDR3, taken from reference TRBV28 and TRBJ2-2): DVKVTQSSRYLVKRTGEKVFLECVQDMDHENMFWYRQDPGLGLRLIYFSYDVKMKEKGDIPEGYSVSREKKERFSLILESASTNQTSMYLCASSLGLAGGWGRNTGELFFGEGSRLTVL.

For this clone: Sequence at one end of the junction differs from germline and may be a read error. The chain employs TRBV30 and TRBJ1-5, with a weak D call TRBD1 (5 bases). The CDR3 length is 14 residues. Germline-derived CDR1 and CDR2 are GTSNPN and SVGIG (reference sequence). CDR3 nucleotides: TGTGCCTGGACCCCGGGGGAGAGCAATCAGCCCCAGAATTTT. It codes for CAWTPGESNQPQNF.

The V gene is TRBV9, the J gene TRBJ2-3, with 9 bases that match TRBD2. Germline assignment: CDR1 SGDLS and CDR2 YYNGEE. V was clipped by 2 bases and J by 6 bases; unmatched bases: 4. The CDR3 loop spans 14 amino acids. CDR3 protein: CASSVVAGVDTQYF. CDR3 bases: TGTGCCAGCAGCGTGGTAGCGGGAGTGGATACGCAGTATTTT.